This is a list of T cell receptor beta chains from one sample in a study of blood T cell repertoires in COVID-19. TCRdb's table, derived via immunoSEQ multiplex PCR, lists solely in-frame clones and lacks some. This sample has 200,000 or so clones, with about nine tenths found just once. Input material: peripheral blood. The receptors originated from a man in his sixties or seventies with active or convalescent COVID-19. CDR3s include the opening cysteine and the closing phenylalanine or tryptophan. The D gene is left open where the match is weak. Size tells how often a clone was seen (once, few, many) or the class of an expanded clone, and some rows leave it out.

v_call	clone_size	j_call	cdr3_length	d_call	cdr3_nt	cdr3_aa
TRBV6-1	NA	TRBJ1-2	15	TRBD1	TGTGCCAGCAGTGAATCGGGACAGTCAAACTATGGCTACACCTTC	CASSESGQSNYGYTF
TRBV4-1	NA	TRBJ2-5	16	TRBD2	TGCGCCAGCAGCCAAGAAAGGACTAGGTCCCAAGAGACCCAGTACTTC	CASSQERTRSQETQYF
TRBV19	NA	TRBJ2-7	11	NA	TGTGCCAGCTCTGGACACCACGAGCAGTACTTC	CASSGHHEQYF
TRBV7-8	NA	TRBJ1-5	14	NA	TGTGCCAGCAGCTCTGTGCGGGGCAATCAGCCCCAGCATTTT	CASSSVRGNQPQHF
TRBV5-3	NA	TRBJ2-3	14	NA	TGTGCCAGAAGCCTACCGACTAGCACAGATACGCAGTATTTT	CARSLPTSTDTQYF
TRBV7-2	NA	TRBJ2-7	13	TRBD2	TGTGCCAGCAGCAACGAAGGACTAGCGGGGGGTTACTTC	CASSNEGLAGGYF
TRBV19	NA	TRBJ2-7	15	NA	TGTGCCAGTAGTATTAGTGGACCCAGGGGTTCCGAGCAGTACTTC	CASSISGPRGSEQYF
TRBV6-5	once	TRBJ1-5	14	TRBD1	TGTGCCAGCCACCAGGGACAGGGAAATCAGCCCCAGCATTTT	CASHQGQGNQPQHF
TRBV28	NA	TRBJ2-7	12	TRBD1	TGTGCCAGCACCTCACAGGGGTACGAGCAGTACTTC	CASTSQGYEQYF
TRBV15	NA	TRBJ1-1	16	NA	TGTGCCACCAGCAGAGGGGCAACAGGGCTACTCGCTGAAGCTTTCTTT	CATSRGATGLLAEAFF
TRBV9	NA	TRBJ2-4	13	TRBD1	TGTGCCAGCAGCATCGGACAGGGGGGCATTCAGTACTTC	CASSIGQGGIQYF
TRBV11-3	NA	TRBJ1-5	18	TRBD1	TGTGCCAGCAGCCTGGACAGGGTGCGTGGGGGGAGGTATCGGGCCCAGCATTTT	CASSLDRVRGGRYRAQHF
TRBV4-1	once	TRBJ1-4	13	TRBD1	TGCGCCAGCAGGCACACAGGGGGCGAAAAACTGTTTTTT	CASRHTGGEKLFF
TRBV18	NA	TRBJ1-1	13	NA	TGTGCCAGCTCACCACCGTTTGACAGTGAAGCTTTCTTT	CASSPPFDSEAFF
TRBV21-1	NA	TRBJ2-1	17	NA	TGTGCCAGCAGCAAAGGACTAGCGGGAAGAAGTCCGAATGAGCAGTTCTTC	CASSKGLAGRSPNEQFF
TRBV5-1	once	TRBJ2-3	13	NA	TGCGCCAGCAGCGGAATCGCGGGAGATACGCAGTATTTT	CASSGIAGDTQYF
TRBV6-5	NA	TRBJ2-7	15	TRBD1	TGTGCCAGCAGCCTAGGCGGGACAGGGCCCTACGAGCAGTACTTC	CASSLGGTGPYEQYF
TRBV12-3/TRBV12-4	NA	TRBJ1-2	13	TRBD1	TGTGCCAGCAGTGAGGACAGGGTAGGTGGCTACACCTTC	CASSEDRVGGYTF
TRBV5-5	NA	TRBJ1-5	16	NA	TGTGCCAGCCGCGGGGGTCCGGTGGGGAGCAATCAGCCCCAGCATTTT	CASRGGPVGSNQPQHF
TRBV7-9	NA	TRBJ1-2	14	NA	TGTGCCAGTGTTAAGGAGGGGCTAACTTATGGCTACACCTTC	CASVKEGLTYGYTF
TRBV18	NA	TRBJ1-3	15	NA	TGTGCCAGCTCACCACCTGACAGTGCTGGAAACACCATATATTTT	CASSPPDSAGNTIYF
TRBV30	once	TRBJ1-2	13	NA	TGTGCCTGGAGCCCATCGGGGGTGGGTGGCTACACCTTC	CAWSPSGVGGYTF
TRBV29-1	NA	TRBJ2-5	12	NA	TGCAGCGTTTCCCAGGAACAAGAGACCCAGTACTTC	CSVSQEQETQYF
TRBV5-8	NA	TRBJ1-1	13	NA	TGTGCCAGCAGCGTAGGGAGGATCACTGAAGCTTTCTTT	CASSVGRITEAFF
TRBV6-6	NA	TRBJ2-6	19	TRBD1	TGTGCCAGCAGTCCACCGCCGGGACAGCCCATCTCTGGGGCCAACGTCCTGACTTTC	CASSPPPGQPISGANVLTF
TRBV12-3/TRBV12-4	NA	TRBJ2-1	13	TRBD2	TGTGCCAGCAAACTAGCGGGGGGTAATGAGCAGTTCTTC	CASKLAGGNEQFF
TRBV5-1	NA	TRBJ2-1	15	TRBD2	TGCGCCAGCAGCGAGGGACTAGCGTCCTACAATGAGCAGTTCTTC	CASSEGLASYNEQFF
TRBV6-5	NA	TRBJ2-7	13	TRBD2	TGTGCCAGCACCTCAGGACTAGCCCACGAGCAGTACTTC	CASTSGLAHEQYF
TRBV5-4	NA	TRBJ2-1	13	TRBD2	TGTGCCAGCAACATAGCGGGTAGCAATGAGCAGTTCTTC	CASNIAGSNEQFF
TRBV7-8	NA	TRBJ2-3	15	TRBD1	TGTGCCAGCAGCTCCCGGACAGGAGACACAGATACGCAGTATTTT	CASSSRTGDTDTQYF
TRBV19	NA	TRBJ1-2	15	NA	TGTGCCAGTAGTATAGCTGTCCGGGGTGGCTATGGCTACACCTTC	CASSIAVRGGYGYTF
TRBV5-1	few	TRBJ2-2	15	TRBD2	TGCGCCAGCAATCCGCTAGCGGGAGCCGGCGGGGAGCTGTTTTTT	CASNPLAGAGGELFF
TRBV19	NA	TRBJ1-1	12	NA	TGTGCCAGTAGTATCGGACTCACTGAAGCTTTCTTT	CASSIGLTEAFF
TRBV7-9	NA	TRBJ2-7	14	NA	TGTGCCAGCAGTCTCTTGGGGGGGCCAGACGAGCAGTACTTC	CASSLLGGPDEQYF
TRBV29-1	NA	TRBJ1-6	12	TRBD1	TGCAGCGTTGGGGACAGAAATTCACCCCTCCACTTT	CSVGDRNSPLHF
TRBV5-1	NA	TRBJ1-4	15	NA	TGCGCCAGCAGCTTGGAGTCGAGGACTAATGAAAAACTGTTTTTT	CASSLESRTNEKLFF
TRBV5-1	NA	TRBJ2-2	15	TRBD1	TGCGCCAGCAGCATCGGGACAGGGGGCACCGGGGAGCTGTTTTTT	CASSIGTGGTGELFF
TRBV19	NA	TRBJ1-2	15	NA	TGTGCCAGTAGTCCTACCCTCCGACAGGTCTATGGCTACACCTTC	CASSPTLRQVYGYTF
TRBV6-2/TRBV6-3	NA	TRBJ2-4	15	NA	TGTGCCAGCAGCGGAGCCCGGCTAGCCAAAAACATTCAGTACTTC	CASSGARLAKNIQYF
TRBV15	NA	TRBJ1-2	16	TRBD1	TGTGCCACCAGCAGGGGACAGGGAGAGAAGGACTATGGCTACACCTTC	CATSRGQGEKDYGYTF
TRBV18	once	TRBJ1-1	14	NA	TGTGCCAGCTCCCTGAGGAGGGTTCAAACTGAAGCTTTCTTT	CASSLRRVQTEAFF
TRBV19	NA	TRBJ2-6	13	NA	TGTGCCACCAGGACAGCTGGGGCCAACGTCCTGACTTTC	CATRTAGANVLTF
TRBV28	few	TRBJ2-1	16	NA	TGTGCCAGCTTCGGGTTGCTTCCGGGGTCCTACAATGAGCAGTTCTTC	CASFGLLPGSYNEQFF
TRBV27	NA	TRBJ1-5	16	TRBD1	TGTGCCAGCAGTTTAGGGCAGGGGGAGAGCAATCAGCCCCAGCATTTT	CASSLGQGESNQPQHF
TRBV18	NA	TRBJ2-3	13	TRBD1	TGTGCCAGCTCACCGCCGGCAGGGACAGGGCAGTATTTT	CASSPPAGTGQYF
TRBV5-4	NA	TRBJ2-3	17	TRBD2	TGTGCCAGCAGCCTAGTTGGGAGGGCATCAAGCACAGATACGCAGTATTTT	CASSLVGRASSTDTQYF
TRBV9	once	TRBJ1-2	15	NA	TGTGCCAGCAGCGTAGGGGTAGGGGCTAACTATGGCTACACCTTC	CASSVGVGANYGYTF
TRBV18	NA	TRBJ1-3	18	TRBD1	TGTGCCAGCTCAGTACGGGACAGGGCGAGGGCCCCTGGAAACACCATATATTTT	CASSVRDRARAPGNTIYF
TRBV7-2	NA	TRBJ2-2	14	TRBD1	TGTGCCAGCAGCTTAACAGGGGGAACCGGGGAGCTGTTTTTT	CASSLTGGTGELFF
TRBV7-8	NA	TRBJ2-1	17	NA	TGTGCCAGCAGCTTACGAAGCGGGCAGGGCGCTAGAAATGAGCAGTTCTTC	CASSLRSGQGARNEQFF
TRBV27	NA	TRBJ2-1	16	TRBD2	TGTGCCAGCAGTCTAAGACTAGCGGGAGGGAACAATGAGCAGTTCTTC	CASSLRLAGGNNEQFF
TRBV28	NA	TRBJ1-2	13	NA	TGTGCCAGCAGTTTAGGACAGCTCTATGGCTACACCTTC	CASSLGQLYGYTF
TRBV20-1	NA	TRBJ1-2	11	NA	TGCAGTGCCTCCCCGGGGTATGGCTACACCTTC	CSASPGYGYTF